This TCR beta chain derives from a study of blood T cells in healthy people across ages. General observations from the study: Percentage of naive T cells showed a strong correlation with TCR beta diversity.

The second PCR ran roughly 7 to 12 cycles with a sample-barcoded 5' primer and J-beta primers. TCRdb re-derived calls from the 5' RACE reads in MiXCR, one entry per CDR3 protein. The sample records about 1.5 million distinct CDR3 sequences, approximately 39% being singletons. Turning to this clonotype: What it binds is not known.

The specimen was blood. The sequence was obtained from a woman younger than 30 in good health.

The CDR3 loop is CASSMTQGSPNYGYTF. The CDR3 DNA reads TGCGCCAGCAGCATGACCCAGGGGTCGCCTAACTATGGCTACACCTTC. The chain links TRBV5-1 to TRBJ1-2; a possible D gene is TRBD1 (6 bases). Germline-derived CDR1 and CDR2 are SGHRS and YFSETQ. This CDR3 spans 16 amino acids. Trimming pared 4 bases from V and 0 bases from J, leaving 16 bases between.